The 18 T cell receptor beta chains presented below share a single source sample, sequenced in a study of human T cells and chemical hapten exposure. Using its own MiXCR run on the RACE reads, TCRdb lists one record per CDR3 protein. The sample contains about 74,000 distinct CDR3 sequences, 11% to 15% of which appear only once. The time point here: pre-sensitization, week 0. Described treatment: therapeutic diphenylcyclopropenone sensitization with weekly scalp DPC. The sample was whole blood, taken in connection with sensitization to the hapten diphenylcyclopropenone (DPC). The receptors originated from a woman between 45 and 65 years old with alopecia areata. Some clones in this sample may be carry-over from other donors' samples.

The V call is TRBV3-1, the J call TRBJ2-1; TRBD2 agrees at 14 bases. Losses at the gene ends were 4 bases for V and 9 bases for J; bases not matched to a gene: 5. Germline V CDR1 and CDR2: LGHDT, YNNKEL (reference sequence). The CDR3 sequence is 15 residues long. This CDR3 is CASSRGTSGSVEQFF. The CDR3 coding sequence is TGTGCCAGCAGCCGCGGGACTAGCGGGAGTGTTGAGCAGTTCTTC.

V and J are TRBV7-2 and TRBJ2-5, with 8 bases fitting TRBD2. The V gene end was trimmed by 4 bases and the J gene end by 2 bases; junction bases not matched to a gene: 9. The CDR3 is 16 residues long. CDR1 and CDR2 from the germline V gene are SGHTA and FQGNSA. Here the CDR3 reads CASSSQLAAKQETQYF. The CDR3 DNA is TGTGCCAGCAGCTCCCAACTAGCGGCCAAGCAAGAGACCCAGTACTTC.

In this sample, this clonotype turned up a few times. The chain uses TRBV30 and TRBJ2-5; D is unresolved. CDR1 and CDR2 (germline): GTSNPN, SVGIG (reference sequence). Trimming left V 3 bases short and J 2 bases short, with 4 bases between. The CDR3 has 11 amino acids. The CDR3 nucleotides are TGTGCCTGGAGCGAACAAGAGACCCAGTACTTC. Residues: CAWSEQETQYF.

In nucleotides, the CDR3 is TGTGCCAGCAGCTTAGAGGGGGACATTCAGTACTTC. It is translated as CASSLEGDIQYF. The chain joins TRBV11-3 to TRBJ2-4, with D perhaps given as TRBD1 or TRBD2 (5 bases each). Germline V gene lookup returns CDR1 SGHNT and CDR2 YENEEA. Trimming stripped 0 bases from V and 8 bases from J, with 5 bases between. The CDR3 contains 12 residues.

This chain connects TRBV6-1 to TRBJ1-2; 8 bases are shared with TRBD1. J was trimmed by 4 bases and V by 6 bases; bases with no gene match: 10. This CDR3 is built from 15 residues. From germline, CDR1 is MNHNS and CDR2 SASEGT. The CDR3 here is CASSNHRQGSYGYTF. CDR3 DNA sequence: TGTGCCAGCAGCAACCATCGACAGGGGTCCTATGGCTACACCTTC.

This chain connects TRBV28 to TRBJ2-7; 7 nucleotides match TRBD1. The CDR3 consists of 13 residues. The V gene's germline CDR1 is MDHEN and CDR2 SYDVKM. Losses at the gene ends were 8 bases for V and 5 bases for J; bases not matched to a gene: 9. CDR3 amino acids: CASGRDSYDEQYF. In DNA form, the CDR3 reads TGTGCCAGCGGCCGGGACAGTTACGACGAGCAGTACTTC.

This clonotype was detected a few times. The chain couples TRBV10-3 to TRBJ2-3; D not resolved. Trimming took off 5 bases at V and 3 bases at J, with 9 bases between the two ends. This CDR3 is built from 13 residues. The germline V gene has CDR1 ENHRY and CDR2 SYGVKD. The CDR3 region has the DNA TGTGCCATCAGTAGCCCCCGGACAGATACGCAGTATTTT. Protein product: CAISSPRTDTQYF.

The V and J genes are TRBV5-1 and TRBJ2-7; 13 nucleotides line up with TRBD2. This CDR3 region has 15 residues. V shed 0 bases and J 6 bases; nucleotides not matched to a gene: 3. Germline values: CDR1 SGHRS, CDR2 YFSETQ. The CDR3 DNA follows: TGCGCCAGCAGCTTGGGGACTAGCGGGAGTTCCGAGCAGTACTTC. This translates into CASSLGTSGSSEQYF.

The DNA of the CDR3 is TGCGCCAGCAGCTTGGAGGGAGTGAACTCCTACAATGAGCAGTTCTTC. Protein product: CASSLEGVNSYNEQFF. The V gene is TRBV5-1, the J gene TRBJ2-1; the D gene is possibly TRBD2 (5 bases). From germline, CDR1 is SGHRS and CDR2 YFSETQ. The CDR3 length is 16 residues. Trimming took off 0 bases at V and 0 bases at J, with 10 bases between the two ends.

The chain couples TRBV7-6 to TRBJ2-6; TRBD2 aligns across 8 bases. The germline gives CDR1 SGHVS, CDR2 FNYEAQ. This CDR3 is built from 17 residues. The V segment lost 3 bases and the J segment 0 bases; nucleotides outside the gene matches: 4. The CDR3 coding sequence is TGTGCCAGCAGCTTTAGTAGCGGGATCTCTGGGGCCAACGTCCTGACTTTC. Its protein is CASSFSSGISGANVLTF. Using reference TRBV7-6 and TRBJ2-6 for the parts outside the CDR3, the full variable domain is GAGVSQSPRYKVTKRGQDVALRCDPISGHVSLYWYRQALGQGPEFLTYFNYEAQQDKSGLPNDRFSAERPEGSISTLTIQRTEQRDSAMYRCASSFSSGISGANVLTFGAGSRLTVL.

This clonotype came up many times. V usage is TRBV7-9 and J usage is TRBJ2-1; 13 nucleotides match TRBD2. This CDR3 has 17 amino acids. V lost 5 bases, J lost 2 bases, and 6 bases stayed unmatched. The germline V gene has CDR1 SEHNR and CDR2 FQNEAQ (reference sequence). CDR3 nucleotide sequence: TGTGCCAGCAGCACCACTAGCGGGAGGGCCACCTACAATGAGCAGTTCTTC. It translates to CASSTTSGRATYNEQFF.

This clonotype has just a few counts. The chain combines TRBV6-5 with TRBJ1-5, with 11 bases lining up with TRBD1. The CDR3 length is 17 residues. Trimming removed 5 bases from V and 0 bases from J; junction bases left unmatched: 6. Germline V gene data show CDR1 as MNHEY and CDR2 as SVGAGI. CDR3 residues: CASSRTGGPTSNQPQHF. The CDR3 bases are TGTGCCAGCAGTCGGACAGGGGGCCCGACTAGCAATCAGCCCCAGCATTTT.

The chain has TRBV4-1 and TRBJ2-7; D could derive from TRBD1 or TRBD2 (6 bases each). The germline CDR1 and CDR2 sequences are MGHRA and YSYEKL. V lost 5 bases, J lost 1 base, and 15 bases lay in between. The CDR3 totals 15 residues. The DNA of the CDR3 is TGCGCCAGCAGCGTGGACGGAGGGGGGTCCTACGAGCAGTACTTC. The encoded protein is CASSVDGGGSYEQYF.

V is TRBV9 and J is TRBJ2-1; 8 nucleotides match TRBD2. The ends lost 3 bases at V and 3 bases at J; junction bases unmatched: 5. There are 15 residues in the CDR3. Per germline, CDR1 SGDLS and CDR2 YYNGEE. The CDR3 DNA sequence: TGTGCCAGCAGCGCCGGAGGGACTAGCTACAATGAGCAGTTCTTC. It specifies CASSAGGTSYNEQFF.

This chain connects TRBV7-9 to TRBJ1-5, with D perhaps TRBD1 (6 bases). Germline V gives CDR1 SEHNR, CDR2 FQNEAQ (reference sequence). Trimming stripped 2 bases from V and 5 bases from J, with 10 bases between. There are 14 residues in the CDR3. The chain's CDR3 is CASSLSAGDQPQHF. The DNA of the CDR3 is TGTGCCAGCAGCTTATCGGCAGGGGATCAGCCCCAGCATTTT.

This clonotype was seen at least ten times. The rearrangement joins TRBV28 to TRBJ2-1; possible D gene TRBD2, 6 bases. This CDR3 contains 14 residues. Germline CDR1 and CDR2: MDHEN and SYDVKM. V was pared by 5 bases and J by 6 bases, with 14 bases between. The CDR3 sequence: CASSPRREVNEQFF. The CDR3 nucleotides are TGTGCCAGCAGTCCTAGGAGGGAAGTCAATGAGCAGTTCTTC. The full variable domain, its missing parts supplied by reference TRBV28 and TRBJ2-1, is DVKVTQSSRYLVKRTGEKVFLECVQDMDHENMFWYRQDPGLGLRLIYFSYDVKMKEKGDIPEGYSVSREKKERFSLILESASTNQTSMYLCASSPRREVNEQFFGPGTRLTVL.

V gene TRBV10-3 combines with J gene TRBJ2-3; 7 nucleotides match TRBD2. The CDR3 sequence is 14 residues long. Germline trimming cut 5 bases from V and 5 bases from J; bases unmatched to any gene: 7. CDR1 is ENHRY and CDR2 is SYGVKD in the germline V gene. The CDR3 DNA reads TGTGCCATCAGTTCGTGGGAGGGCCAAGATACGCAGTATTTT. Its protein product is CAISSWEGQDTQYF.

This clonotype was counted ten times or more. This chain joins TRBV6-2 or TRBV6-3 and TRBJ1-5; 8 nucleotides align to TRBD1. CDR1 and CDR2 (germline): MNHEY, SVGEGT. V lost 4 bases to trimming and J lost 3 bases; unmatched junction nucleotides: 2. The CDR3 has 14 amino acids. This chain's CDR3 is CASSSTGVNQPQHF. For the CDR3, the DNA is TGTGCCAGCAGTTCGACAGGGGTCAATCAGCCCCAGCATTTT.